This is a list of T cell receptor beta chains from one sample in a study of naive and memory T cell subsets. Each CDR3 protein gets one entry after TCRdb re-called the UMI-ligation and nested PCR reads with MiXCR. Of around 18,000 distinct CDR3 sequences listed, approximately 8.6% were seen once; the top ten hold more than 20%. The sample consisted of central memory CD8+ T cells from blood. Receptors were obtained from a human donor in good health. Both conserved end residues are part of each CDR3. The D gene is left open where the match is weak. Some rows mark clone size as missing; the rest say once, few, many or name a class of expanded clone.

TRBJ1-1	TRBV24-1	-	TRBD1	CATSDLPHPGGRTFF	TGTGCCACCAGTGATTTGCCCCACCCAGGGGGAAGAACTTTCTTT
TRBJ2-7	TRBV2	many	TRBD1	CASSPGQVIPTYEQYF	TGTGCCAGCAGCCCGGGACAGGTGATTCCTACCTACGAGCAGTACTTC
TRBJ2-3	TRBV9	few	-	CASSVGGSSTDTQYF	TGTGCCAGCAGCGTTGGGGGCTCGAGCACAGATACGCAGTATTTT
TRBJ2-2	TRBV15	-	TRBD2	CATSRSGGSVELFF	TGTGCCACCAGCAGGAGCGGGGGGTCCGTGGAGCTGTTTTTT
TRBJ2-1	TRBV6-5	many	TRBD1	CASSSAPGQGAGEQFF	TGTGCCAGCAGTTCCGCGCCAGGACAGGGGGCGGGTGAGCAGTTCTTC
TRBJ2-1	TRBV11-2	-	TRBD2	CASSLTLSGGAPNRYNEQFF	TGTGCCAGCAGCTTAACCTTAAGCGGGGGGGCCCCTAACAGATACAATGAGCAGTTCTTC
TRBJ2-7	TRBV15	few	-	CATSREVAPAWGSYEQYF	TGTGCCACCAGCAGAGAAGTCGCGCCGGCCTGGGGCTCCTACGAGCAGTACTTC
TRBJ2-3	TRBV20-1	large	TRBD2	CSARDIAGPSTDTQYF	TGCAGTGCTAGAGATATAGCGGGGCCGAGCACAGATACGCAGTATTTT
TRBJ2-7	TRBV6-1	many	-	CASTFGAYYEQYF	TGTGCCAGCACCTTTGGGGCTTACTACGAGCAGTACTTC
TRBJ2-7	TRBV7-9	many	-	CASAGRYDEQYF	TGTGCCTCCGCAGGGAGGTACGACGAGCAGTACTTC
TRBJ1-2	TRBV12-3/TRBV12-4	few	TRBD1	CASSYSIQGTTPYGYTF	TGTGCCAGCAGTTATAGTATACAGGGGACAACCCCCTATGGCTACACCTTC
TRBJ2-7	TRBV27	few	TRBD2	CASSERGGPYEQYF	TGTGCCAGCAGCGAGCGGGGCGGACCCTACGAGCAGTACTTC
TRBJ2-3	TRBV4-3	-	-	CASRRGWRRTDTQYF	TGCGCCAGCAGAAGGGGTTGGCGTCGGACAGATACGCAGTATTTT
TRBJ1-6	TRBV9	few	-	CASSPRGNYNSPLHF	TGTGCCAGCAGCCCCCGCGGCAACTATAATTCACCCCTCCACTTT
TRBJ2-7	TRBV6-6	many	-	CASTYSKTGGGYEQYF	TGTGCCAGCACTTACTCAAAAACGGGCGGTGGATACGAGCAGTACTTC
TRBJ2-1	TRBV11-1	-	-	CASSLGLGLLGTYNEQFF	TGTGCCAGCAGCCTCGGACTGGGACTTCTAGGCACCTACAATGAGCAGTTCTTC
TRBJ1-1	TRBV7-8	-	-	CASSNPRGYTEAFF	TGTGCCAGCAGTAACCCCCGGGGTTACACTGAAGCTTTCTTT
TRBJ2-7	TRBV28	-	-	CASTPGRYEQYF	TGTGCCAGCACCCCGGGGAGGTACGAGCAGTACTTC
TRBJ2-3	TRBV4-3	-	TRBD2	CASSQEFAGGSTDTQYF	TGCGCCAGCAGCCAAGAATTCGCGGGAGGGAGCACAGATACGCAGTATTTT
TRBJ2-1	TRBV4-2	few	-	CASSLRLGLDGTEQFF	TGTGCCAGCAGCCTCCGACTGGGTCTCGACGGGACTGAGCAGTTCTTC
TRBJ2-7	TRBV3-1	many	-	CASSHVATGTYEQYF	TGTGCCAGCAGCCATGTTGCGACTGGGACCTACGAGCAGTACTTC
TRBJ1-1	TRBV30	few	-	CACSDNRVNTEAFF	TGTGCCTGCTCGGACAACAGGGTGAACACTGAAGCTTTCTTT
TRBJ2-3	TRBV7-3	few	TRBD2	CASSPIGGGADTQYF	TGTGCCAGCAGCCCAATCGGGGGGGGGGCAGATACGCAGTATTTT
TRBJ2-1	TRBV20-1	-	-	CSAYGGSEYNEQFF	TGCAGTGCCTATGGAGGGTCGGAGTACAATGAGCAGTTCTTC
TRBJ2-1	TRBV7-9	many	-	CASSIGTNNNEQFF	TGTGCCAGCAGCATAGGGACAAACAACAATGAGCAGTTCTTC
TRBJ2-3	TRBV6-4	medium-sized	-	CASSGQGTDTQYF	TGTGCCAGCAGTGGACAGGGCACAGATACGCAGTATTTT
TRBJ2-3	TRBV6-2/TRBV6-3	many	-	CASSSDYRSQYF	TGTGCCAGCAGTTCTGACTACCGGTCGCAGTATTTT
TRBJ2-7	TRBV4-3	many	TRBD2	CASSQASGDPYEQYF	TGCGCCAGCAGCCAAGCTAGCGGGGATCCCTACGAGCAGTACTTC
TRBJ2-1	TRBV24-1	medium-sized	TRBD2	CATSDRIGLAGVNEQFF	TGTGCCACCAGTGATCGGATCGGACTAGCGGGAGTTAATGAGCAGTTCTTC
TRBJ2-2	TRBV28	-	TRBD1	CASSFYTDRGTGELFF	TGTGCCAGCAGTTTCTATACGGACAGGGGCACCGGGGAGCTGTTTTTT
TRBJ2-5	TRBV20-1	medium-sized	TRBD1	CSARDRPGQGSETQYF	TGCAGTGCTAGAGATCGCCCGGGACAGGGTTCAGAGACCCAGTACTTC
TRBJ2-3	TRBV7-9	few	-	CASSLVDGTDTQYF	TGTGCCAGCAGCTTGGTCGATGGCACAGATACGCAGTATTTT
TRBJ2-1	TRBV2	many	-	CAVDRGNEQFF	TGTGCCGTCGACCGAGGAAATGAGCAGTTCTTC
TRBJ2-2	TRBV27	few	-	CASNGRTGELFF	TGTGCCAGCAATGGACGGACCGGGGAGCTGTTTTTT
TRBJ2-7	TRBV7-2	-	-	CASSLGLGNEQYF	TGTGCCAGCAGCTTAGGTTTGGGGAACGAGCAGTACTTC
TRBJ2-3	TRBV4-2	-	TRBD2	CASSQILAGGILDPSTDTQYF	TGTGCCAGCAGCCAGATTTTAGCGGGAGGTATATTGGACCCTAGCACAGATACGCAGTATTTT
TRBJ2-3	TRBV2	many	-	CASRDGASTDTQYF	TGTGCCAGCAGGGACGGTGCTAGCACAGATACGCAGTATTTT
TRBJ1-5	TRBV15	many	-	CATSRQNQPQHF	TGTGCCACCAGCAGACAGAATCAGCCCCAGCATTTT
TRBJ2-7	TRBV29-1	many	-	CSVKVADYEQYF	TGCAGCGTTAAGGTCGCGGACTACGAGCAGTACTTC